Given below is one T cell receptor beta chain in context. The target of this receptor is not known. The input lacks base qualities; no much larger clone sits a single base away. The protocol used for the library was the immunoSEQ multiplex PCR assay. A mixture of 60 forward primers for TCR Vbeta segments and 13 reverse primers for TCR Jbeta segments was used in the multiplex PCR. A multiplex PCR assay on genomic DNA amplified the CDR3 region of rearranged TCR beta genes. The amplified TCR beta libraries were sequenced on the Illumina HiSeq System as 87-base-pair reads. The paper's processing steps were these. A later analysis counted approximately 84 million unique TCR beta chains across the 550 to 750 repertoires, and some 12 million of these chains were shared by at least two donors. To remove PCR and sequencing errors, raw reads were error-corrected and collapsed into unique sequences using a nearest-neighbor algorithm that merged closely related sequences. V, D and J gene segments were assigned by aligning CDR3 sequences to IMGT reference sequences. For a sequence to be retained, at least a six-nucleotide match to both a V gene segment and a J gene segment was required. A rearrangement counted as productive if the CDR3 had no stop codons and remained in frame with V and J, and every other rearrangement counted as non-productive. Following IMGT convention, CDR3 was defined as the stretch from the second conserved V-encoded cysteine up to the conserved J-encoded phenylalanine. Sequences without an unambiguous match to a single V gene segment were excluded from the earlier analysis of a few hundred of the donors. In an earlier analysis of about 590 of the donors, a V segment was called functional when productive rearrangements were above 56.7%, and segregating when the standard deviation between donors exceeded 5%. A statistical classification framework was built to diagnose cytomegalovirus status from the catalog of TCR beta chain sequences. In a later analysis, TCR nucleotide sequences were compared against IMGT/GENE-DB human TR gene sequences so that V and J genes could be assigned. The TCRdist pipeline was used in a later analysis to assign CDR3 sequences and most-parsimonious VDJ recombination scenarios. In a later analysis, each TCR beta chain was defined by its CDR3 amino acid sequence together with its V-gene family, and reads lacking a unique V-gene family were excluded. A later analysis removed several hundred highly shared, low-generation-probability nucleotide sequences to deal with suspected cross-contamination and a sequencing artifact. In a later analysis, a clonal expansion index for each public chain was calculated from normalized within-repertoire ranks of inferred template counts. In a later analysis, generation probabilities were computed using a VDJ recombination model fitted to out-of-frame rearrangements, and the results were checked against IGoR. In a later analysis, hypergeometric tests were used to score TCR-TCR, TCR-HLA and TCR-CMV co-occurrence, with a repertoire-size bias correction applied to TCR pairs. False discovery rates were estimated in a later analysis by permuting HLA or CMV assignments 20 times. In a later analysis, co-occurring TCRs were grouped with DBSCAN, and TCRdist sequence similarity was added when clustering was performed within HLA-allele-positive subsets. For co-occurrence clustering, repertoires with fewer than 30,000 or more than 120,000 public chains were excluded, along with roughly 5 repertoires with anomalous nucleotide sharing. Sourced from immuneACCESS, this table was stored by TCRdb with only in-frame sequences that have V and J called. A share of the clones is absent; for the studies checked, an unresolved V gene accounts for under half, and the remainder has no known explanation. The D gene and trimming were derived from the DNA, and the V and J assignments and clone size from that table. This sample gives about 140,000 clones in total; just under 85% of them show up just once. Roughly 10% of the sample rests with the top ten.

The CDR3 sequence holds 19 residues, the cysteine and phenylalanine included. Only the CDR3 part of the read is kept: 57 bases, read in frame from the first base. The junction shows trimming of 1 base on V and 4 bases on J, and the gene matches do not reach 16 bases of it. Looking up the germline V gene yields CDR1 MGHRA and CDR2 YSYEKL. This sample is part of a study of cytomegalovirus exposure and HLA in healthy donors (dated by TCRdb to between 2016 and 2019). The study in broad terms: An earlier analysis of 587 of the donors reported more than 250 Gb of sequence data and 117 million unique TCR beta sequences from some 180 million T cells. An early release that covered fewer than 750 HLA-typed donors contained about 300 gigabases of sequencing data and roughly 84 million unique TCR sequences. The genetic ancestry cluster associated with self-reported Caucasian donors included roughly four fifths of the 398 genotyped donors. The study aimed to test whether signatures of past pathogen exposure could be identified by cataloging public T cell receptors. Using immunosequencing, the study profiled T cell repertoires from 640 or so subjects and related those repertoires to cytomegalovirus serostatus. In addition to the first cohort of around 670 subjects, a separate validation cohort of approximately 110 different subjects was used. The study combined high-throughput TCR immunosequencing, statistical association of individual TCRs with disease status, and machine learning to predict cytomegalovirus infection status. To study patterns of TCR occurrence, a later analysis re-analyzed previously published TCR beta repertoires from several hundred donors and added high-resolution HLA genotyping. The later analysis used no new phenotypic data to find candidate immune exposures, relying instead on TCR beta sequences and their occurrence across donors. To decide whether each TCR beta V gene segment behaved as functional or pseudogenic, an earlier analysis of fewer than 750 of the donors relied on high-throughput TCR beta sequencing. Donor age, sex, ethnicity and CMV serostatus were collected together with the repertoire data. A later genetic analysis took genome-wide SNP genotypes for about 55% of the 666 donors and used that subset as a discovery cohort. Every discovery cohort repertoire had been produced on one sequencing platform. Class I and class II HLA loci were covered by the typing at four-digit resolution. The number of donors typed differed by locus, with roughly 620-630 for A, B, C, DRB1 and DQB1, roughly 550 for DQA1, 600 to 610 for DPA1, and 400 to 490 for DPB1. Roughly 5 DR-DQ haplotypes were treated as single units for association and clustering because of strong linkage in the cohort. Among approximately 370 genotyped donors of the cohort, an average of approximately 240,000 unique TCR beta nucleotide sequences was sequenced per donor, of which about 18% were non-productive.

What the study reported, not specific to this receptor: In an earlier analysis of some 540 of the donors, most TCR beta V segments appeared in productive rearrangements about 90% or about 30% of the time, broadly matching IMGT annotations. In a later analysis, HLA-associated TCR beta chains showed more clonal expansion and lower generation probabilities than non-associated chains that were equally common. In a later analysis, the rate of TCR association differed among HLA loci, with DRB1 alleles having the most associated TCRs and HLA-C alleles having the fewest. Because the 87-base-pair reads could not distinguish some IMGT-functional V segments, including TRBV6-2 and TRBV6-3, those segments were excluded. A few of the identified cytomegalovirus-associated TCR beta chains were confirmed in vitro to be specific for cytomegalovirus antigens. The sequencing pipeline was judged likely to have produced a cluster of highly shared sequence variants as a technical artifact. According to the authors, the approach could potentially be generalized to other disease states and immunological phenotypes. A later analysis associated about 16,000 TCR beta sequences with specific HLA alleles at a false discovery rate of 0.05. CMV serostatus was the only immune exposure information available for the cohort. Most TCR sequences were seen in very few donors, while some public TCRs were found in many individuals. Because HLA typing was unavailable for some donors at each locus, only the typed subset was used in association tests. A later analysis reported that several top co-occurrence clusters appeared linked to parvovirus B19, influenza, CMV and Epstein-Barr virus. This cohort had only TCR beta chains sequenced, and the lack of alpha or paired-chain data limited which features could be detected. Linkage disequilibrium might explain the correlated functional status among segregating V segments, but an unknown experimental factor could not be ruled out. Because counts were too low, some 17 rarely observed V segments, including chromosome 9 orphons, were excluded from the earlier analysis of 587 of the donors. A further reported finding was that TCR beta sequences accurately predicted the HLA-A and HLA-B alleles for most subjects in the first cohort. According to a later genetic analysis, donors in an Asian-associated ancestry cluster had fewer N-insertions in productive TCRs than the roughly 700-donor mean. Presence/absence analyses assumed roughly uniform sequencing depth across donors, an assumption that may not hold. A later analysis found that most CMV-associated TCR beta chains appeared HLA-restricted, with HLA associations seemingly driven largely by CMV exposure. When HLA alleles, especially DR and DQ, strongly co-occurred, attributing TCR associations to individual alleles was difficult. The classifier was reported to diagnose cytomegalovirus status with high specificity and sensitivity in both the original cohort and the validation cohort. An association between a missense DCLRE1C variant and V-gene and J-gene trimming of TCR beta chains was found in a later genetic analysis and replicated in an independent cohort. In the study, approximately 150 TCR beta chains were listed as associated with cytomegalovirus.

In total, roughly 670 healthy bone marrow donors made up the cohort. At the time of sampling, every cohort member was nominally healthy, though immune exposures that went unrecorded were likely present. The donor tested CMV seropositive, placing the donor among the 289 seropositive members of the cohort. Each donor provided a peripheral blood sample, and peripheral blood mononuclear cells were used for TCR beta sequencing. The Qiagen DNeasy Blood Extraction Kit was used to extract genomic DNA from the blood cell samples. What was sequenced was PBMCs. This sequence was found in an older woman in good health and CMV-seropositive. Recombination joined TRBV4-1 with TRBJ2-3, with 8 junctional bases fitting TRBD2. The sequence in DNA is TGCGCCAGCAGCCAAGCCCCCGAATCCGGGAGGGCTAGGTCAGATACGCAGTATTTT. This yields the protein CASSQAPESGRARSDTQYF.